The source of this T cell receptor (beta chain) is a study of blood T cell repertoires in COVID-19. Turning to the study itself: There were acute and convalescent COVID-19 samples, and they came from the United States, Italy and Spain.

CDR1 and CDR2 (germline): SGHTA, FQGNSA. V was clipped by 6 bases and J by 2 bases; unmatched bases: 5. The CDR3 spans 15 residues. Repertoires were generated with immunoSEQ multiplex PCR, while TCRdb's copy carries only in-frame clones and drops some. The sample consists of about 130,000 clones, less than 90% of them appearing once. Sequenced sample: peripheral blood. V and J are TRBV7-2 and TRBJ2-7; TRBD2 matches at 12 bases. This clonotype was obtained from a man between 65 and 85 years old with acute or convalescent COVID-19. CDR3: CASRYTSGGTYEQYF. CDR3 DNA: TGTGCCAGCAGATATACTAGCGGGGGGACCTACGAGCAGTACTTC.